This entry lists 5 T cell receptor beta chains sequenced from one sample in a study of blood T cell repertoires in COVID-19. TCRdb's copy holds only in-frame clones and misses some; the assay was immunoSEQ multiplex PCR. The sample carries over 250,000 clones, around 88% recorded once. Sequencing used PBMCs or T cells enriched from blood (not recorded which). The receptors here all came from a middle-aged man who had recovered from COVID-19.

The CDR3 bases are TGTGCCAGCAGTTACCCGGGACAGGGGGCACCCCTCCACTTT. This translates into CASSYPGQGAPLHF. This sequence joins TRBV28 and TRBJ1-6; TRBD1 agrees at 11 bases. The CDR3 is 14 amino acids. Unmatched junction bases numbered 4, after V lost 4 bases and J lost 11 bases. From germline, CDR1 is MDHEN and CDR2 SYDVKM.

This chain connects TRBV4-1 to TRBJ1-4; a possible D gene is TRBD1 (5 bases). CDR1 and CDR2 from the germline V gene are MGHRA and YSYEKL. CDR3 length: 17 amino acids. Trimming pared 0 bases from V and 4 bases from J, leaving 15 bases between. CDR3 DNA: TGCGCCAGCAGCCAAGAGCTTGCGGGGAGGGGTAATGAAAAACTGTTTTTT. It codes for CASSQELAGRGNEKLFF.

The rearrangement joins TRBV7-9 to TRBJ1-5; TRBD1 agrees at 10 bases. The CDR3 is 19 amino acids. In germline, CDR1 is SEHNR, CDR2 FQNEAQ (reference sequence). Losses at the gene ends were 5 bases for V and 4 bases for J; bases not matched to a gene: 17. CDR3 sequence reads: CASSVHSGTGALGNQPQHF. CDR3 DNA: TGTGCCAGCAGCGTCCACTCCGGGACAGGGGCTTTAGGTAATCAGCCCCAGCATTTT.

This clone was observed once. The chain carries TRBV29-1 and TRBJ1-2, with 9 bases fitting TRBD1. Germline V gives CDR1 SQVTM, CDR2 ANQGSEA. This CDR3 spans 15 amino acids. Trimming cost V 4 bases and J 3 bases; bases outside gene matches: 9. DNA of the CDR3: TGCAGCGTTGTGGGACAGGGAGGAAGTGACTATGGCTACACCTTC. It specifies CSVVGQGGSDYGYTF.

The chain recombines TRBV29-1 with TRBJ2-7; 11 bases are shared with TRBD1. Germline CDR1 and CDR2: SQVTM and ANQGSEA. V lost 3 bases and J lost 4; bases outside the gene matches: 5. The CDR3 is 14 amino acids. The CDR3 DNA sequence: TGCAGCGTTGATTCCGGGACAGGGGGTTACGAGCAGTACTTC. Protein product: CSVDSGTGGYEQYF.